This T cell receptor beta chain was recorded in a study of blood T cells in healthy people across ages. V lost 0 bases and J lost 0, with 6 bases in between. Germline loops: CDR1 SGHRS, CDR2 YFSETQ. This CDR3 comprises 15 residues. Study conclusions and caveats: A roughly linear fall in TCR beta diversity per million T cells was seen with increasing age.

PCR was performed a second time for about 7 to 11 cycles using a sample-barcoded 5' primer and a J-beta primer mix. Unique molecular identifiers of 12 random nucleotides labeled each cDNA. Via MiXCR, TCRdb re-called the 5' RACE reads, giving one row per CDR3 protein. Among 650,000 to 1,000,000 distinct CDR3 sequences listed, 36% were seen once. Researchers report isolating at least 6.5 million PBMCs per sample. The authors extracted at least 5.5 micrograms of total RNA per sample. This clonotype has a handful of counts. Its antigen is undetermined. The sequenced material came from blood. This TCR was sampled from a man aged 18-30 years in good health. This chain joins TRBV5-1 and TRBJ2-2; D remains ambiguous. Here the CDR3 DNA reads TGCGCCAGCAGCTTGGACGGATCGAACACCGGGGAGCTGTTTTTT. Residues: CASSLDGSNTGELFF.